Presented here are 13 T cell receptor beta chains from one specimen sequenced in a study of identical twins. TCRdb fed the 5' RACE reads into MiXCR, producing one record per CDR3 protein. The sample yields approximately 680,000 distinct CDR3 sequences, about 7% seen once. The data also belong to a second study, concerning yellow fever vaccine responses in identical twins.

Source material: PBMCs. These receptors came from a woman under 30 in good health.

V is TRBV10-3 and J is TRBJ2-3; TRBD2 matches 10 bases. V trimming: 2 bases; J trimming: 6 bases; junction bases outside the gene matches: 2. Per the germline V gene, CDR1 is ENHRY and CDR2 is SYGVKD. The CDR3 contains 14 residues. The CDR3 coding sequence is TGTGCCATCAGTGAGACTAGCGGGAAGGATACGCAGTATTTT. Amino acids: CAISETSGKDTQYF.

The V and J genes are TRBV28 and TRBJ2-2, with TRBD1 as a possible D gene (5 bases). Looked up from germline, CDR1 is MDHEN and CDR2 is SYDVKM. The V end was cut by 0 bases, the J end by 3 bases, with 8 bases between. CDR3 length: 15 residues. As DNA, the CDR3 is TGTGCCAGCAGTTTATGGGACATGTACACCGGGGAGCTGTTTTTT. This gives the protein CASSLWDMYTGELFF.

The rearrangement uses TRBV28 and TRBJ2-4, with TRBD1 identical over 7 bases. With 5 bases clipped from V and 2 bases from J, the junction kept 12 bases outside the gene matches. The CDR3 loop spans 17 amino acids. The germline V gene has CDR1 MDHEN and CDR2 SYDVKM. The CDR3 sequence is CASSGAQGPLTKNIQYF. The CDR3 DNA sequence: TGTGCCAGCAGTGGGGCACAGGGGCCCCTAACCAAAAACATTCAGTACTTC.

This clonotype was detected a few times. The rearrangement links TRBV12-3 or TRBV12-4 to TRBJ2-7; 14 nucleotides agree with TRBD2. Trimming took 2 bases from V and 5 from J; bases not matched to a gene: 2. The CDR3 runs to 15 residues. The CDR3 spells CASSLTGLAGDEQYF. CDR3 bases: TGTGCCAGCAGTTTAACGGGACTAGCGGGAGACGAGCAGTACTTC.

There are a few counts of this clonotype. The chain combines TRBV11-1 with TRBJ2-1; 8 bases align to TRBD2. Germline CDR1 is SGHAT and CDR2 is FQDESV (reference sequence). CDR3 length equals 18 residues. V gave up 1 base and J gave up 0 bases; unmatched junction bases: 8. The CDR3 DNA sequence: TGTGCCAGCAGCTTAGACTGGGGCGGGGGGAGCTCCTACAATGAGCAGTTCTTC. Residues: CASSLDWGGGSSYNEQFF. Full variable domain (outside the CDR3, taken from reference TRBV11-1 and TRBJ2-1): EAEVAQSPRYKITEKSQAVAFWCDPISGHATLYWYRQILGQGPELLVQFQDESVVDDSQLPKDRFSAERLKGVDSTLKIQPAELGDSAMYLCASSLDWGGGSSYNEQFFGPGTRLTVL.

There are many counts of this clonotype. The chain has TRBV20-1 and TRBJ1-2, with no clear D. CDR3 length: 14 residues. The V gene lost 1 base and the J gene lost 1 base, with 10 bases spanning the gap. The germline V gene has CDR1 DFQATT and CDR2 SNEGSKA (reference sequence). DNA of the CDR3: TGCAGTGCTAGAGGGGAGGGCGGTAACTATGGCTACACCTTC. Translating it yields CSARGEGGNYGYTF.

In this sample, this clonotype turned up many times. This sequence joins TRBV10-3 and TRBJ2-2; D not certain. V gave up 6 bases and J gave up 1 base, with 3 bases separating them. The CDR3 loop spans 12 amino acids. Per the germline V gene, CDR1 is ENHRY and CDR2 is SYGVKD. CDR3 sequence: CAIRQNTGELFF. DNA for the CDR3: TGTGCCATCAGACAGAACACCGGGGAGCTGTTTTTT.

This clonotype has a handful of counts. This chain joins TRBV12-3 or TRBV12-4 and TRBJ2-3; 8 bases map to TRBD2. The CDR3 contains 16 residues. V lost 2 bases to trimming and J lost 2 bases; unmatched junction nucleotides: 6. The chain's CDR3 is CASSLSAGLVTDTQYF. The DNA of the CDR3 is TGTGCCAGCAGTTTATCGGCGGGACTAGTCACAGATACGCAGTATTTT.

This clonotype was recorded a few times. This chain uses TRBV9 with TRBJ2-1, with 14 bases that match TRBD2. The CDR3 is made up of 17 amino acids. Looked up from germline, CDR1 is SGDLS and CDR2 is YYNGEE. The V and J ends lost 3 bases and 5 bases, in that order; junction bases with no gene match: 7. The CDR3 loop reads CASSATSGRAMDNEQFF. The CDR3 DNA follows: TGTGCCAGCAGCGCGACTAGCGGGAGGGCCATGGACAATGAGCAGTTCTTC.

This clonotype was counted many times. V usage is TRBV5-1 and J usage is TRBJ2-3; tentatively, D is TRBD2 (6 bases). The germline V gene has CDR1 SGHRS and CDR2 YFSETQ. The ends were cut back, 5 bases at V and 0 bases at J, with 10 bases in the middle. The CDR3 covers 14 residues. This CDR3 is CASRSGTSTDTQYF. The CDR3 DNA reads as TGCGCCAGCAGGTCCGGGACTAGCACAGATACGCAGTATTTT.

This clonotype has at least ten counts. The chain is built from TRBV29-1 and TRBJ2-3; possible D gene TRBD2, 7 bases. With 7 bases removed from V and 5 bases from J, the gap between germline ends came to 22 bases. Looked up from germline, CDR1 is SQVTM and CDR2 is ANQGSEA. This CDR3 comprises 15 residues. CDR3 DNA sequence: TGCAGCGGCCTCGTGGGGGCGGGAGTGAAAGATACGCAGTATTTT. Protein: CSGLVGAGVKDTQYF.

This clonotype has a count of ten or more. This chain joins TRBV6-5 and TRBJ2-2, with D perhaps being TRBD1 or TRBD2 (5 bases each). The length of the CDR3 is 15 residues. V shed 2 bases and J shed 7 bases, with 14 bases lying between them. Germline lookup yields CDR1 MNHEY and CDR2 SVGAGI. The CDR3 loop is CASSYAGAWGGELFF. The DNA of the CDR3 is TGTGCCAGCAGTTACGCCGGGGCCTGGGGCGGGGAGCTGTTTTTT.

The table lists this clonotype with a count of one. The CDR3 protein is CASSVGGLPMYNEQFF. The CDR3 DNA is TGTGCCAGCAGCGTAGGGGGACTCCCAATGTACAATGAGCAGTTCTTC. The chain couples TRBV9 to TRBJ2-1; weak D call: TRBD2 (6 bases). Germline assignment: CDR1 SGDLS and CDR2 YYNGEE. The CDR3 is 16 residues long. The germline V and J ends were trimmed by 0 bases and 4 bases, with 14 bases remaining between them. The entire variable domain, with the rest obtained from reference TRBV9 and TRBJ2-1, is as follows: DSGVTQTPKHLITATGQRVTLRCSPRSGDLSVYWYQQSLDQGLQFLIQYYNGEERAKGNILERFSAQQFPDLHSELNLSSLELGDSALYFCASSVGGLPMYNEQFFGPGTRLTVL.